Following are 3 T cell receptor beta chains from one sample sequenced in a study of cytomegalovirus exposure and HLA in healthy donors. A multiplex PCR was run with 60 Vbeta primers and 13 Jbeta primers. The assay was immunoSEQ multiplex PCR, and TCRdb's table has in-frame clones only and misses some. The table shows 100,000 to 150,000 clones, with approximately 71% occurring only once. Sequenced sample: PBMCs. Receptors were obtained from a woman in her fifties or sixties in good health and CMV-seronegative.

The chain is built from TRBV6-5 and TRBJ1-1; D remains ambiguous. The germline V gene has CDR1 MNHEY and CDR2 SVGAGI. Trimming left V 0 bases short and J 3 bases short, with 14 bases between. The CDR3 has 16 amino acids. CDR3 bases: TGTGCCAGCAGTTACTCGGGGTTGAGGGATTACACTGAAGCTTTCTTT. Protein product: CASSYSGLRDYTEAFF.

The rearrangement joins TRBV10-1 to TRBJ2-7, with D tentatively TRBD1 (5 bases). Germline V lookup: CDR1 WNHNN, CDR2 SYGVQD (reference sequence). Trimming removed 0 bases at V and 3 bases at J, with 9 bases between. The CDR3 spans 14 residues. The CDR3 coding sequence is TGCGCCAGCAGTGAGTCACCCAGGGACTACGAGCAGTACTTC. Protein sequence: CASSESPRDYEQYF.

The chain has TRBV7-9 and TRBJ2-7, with 9 bases matching TRBD1. The length of the CDR3 is 15 residues. With 5 bases clipped from V and 6 bases from J, the junction kept 11 bases outside the gene matches. CDR1 SEHNR and CDR2 FQNEAQ come from the germline V gene (reference sequence). Written as DNA, the CDR3 is TGTGCCAGCAGCGGTACAGGGGGCGCTTTGGGCGAGCAGTACTTC. This translates into CASSGTGGALGEQYF.